The clone carrying this T cell receptor (beta chain) has a count of ten or more. The antigen remains undetermined. This entry belongs to a study of T cell repertoires in cytomegalovirus infection. Whole-study findings and limits: Carriers of CMV and the relevant HLA type were discriminated by public TCR beta frequency.

TCRdb fed the reads into MiXCR, producing one record per CDR3 protein. The table records hundreds of thousands of distinct CDR3 sequences, approximately 18% of them present only once. The V end lost 3 bases, the J end lost 5 bases, and 8 bases lay between the germline ends. The CDR3 extends over 13 amino acids. CDR1 and CDR2 (germline): SGHTA, FQGNSA. Sequencing used PBMCs. The clonotype was recovered from a human donor in good health (CMV status not recorded). Some clones in this sample may be carry-over from other donors' samples. The V gene is TRBV7-2, the J gene TRBJ2-1, with D unclear. The CDR3 DNA is TGTGCCAGCAGCTTGCAACGAAACAATGAGCAGTTCTTC. Translated: CASSLQRNNEQFF.